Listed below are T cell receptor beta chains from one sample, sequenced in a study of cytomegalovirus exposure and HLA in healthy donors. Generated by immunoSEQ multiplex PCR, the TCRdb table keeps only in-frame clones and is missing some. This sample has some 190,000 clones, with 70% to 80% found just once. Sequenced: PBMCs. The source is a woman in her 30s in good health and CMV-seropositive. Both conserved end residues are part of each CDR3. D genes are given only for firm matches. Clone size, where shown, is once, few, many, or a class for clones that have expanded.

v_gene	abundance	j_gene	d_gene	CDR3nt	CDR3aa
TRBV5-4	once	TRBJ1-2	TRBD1	TGTGCCAGCAGCCATGGGGGACAGGGGGCTTTCGTCTATGGCTACACCTTC	CASSHGGQGAFVYGYTF
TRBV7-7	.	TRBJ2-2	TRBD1	TGTGCTAGCAGCCCGACTACAGGGGCCTCAAACACCGGGGAGCTGTTTTTT	CASSPTTGASNTGELFF
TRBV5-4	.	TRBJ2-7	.	TGTGCCAGCAGCTTGCGGGGGTACTCGGGAGAGCAGTACTTC	CASSLRGYSGEQYF
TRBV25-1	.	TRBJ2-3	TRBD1	TGTGCCAGCAGTGCTAGACAGGGGCAAGATACGCAGTATTTT	CASSARQGQDTQYF
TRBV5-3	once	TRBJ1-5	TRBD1	TGTGCCAGAAGCTGCCACGGGACAGGGGGGAATCAGCCCCAGCATTTT	CARSCHGTGGNQPQHF
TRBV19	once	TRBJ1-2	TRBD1	TGTGCCAGTAGTATGTCATACGGACAGGCCCCTAACTATGGCTACACCTTC	CASSMSYGQAPNYGYTF
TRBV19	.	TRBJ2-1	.	TGTGCCAGCCAGACAGGCTCCTACAATGAGCAGTTCTTC	CASQTGSYNEQFF
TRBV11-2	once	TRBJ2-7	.	TGTGCCAGCAGCGACGCCCCAGGGGAAACCGAGCAGTACTTC	CASSDAPGETEQYF
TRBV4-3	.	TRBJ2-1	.	TGCGCCAGCAGCCAAGAGCCGCCGGGAGCGTACAATGAGCAGTTCTTC	CASSQEPPGAYNEQFF
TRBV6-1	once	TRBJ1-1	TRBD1	TGTGCCAGCGGGGGACAGGGTGGATTTGAGGCTTTCTTT	CASGGQGGFEAFF
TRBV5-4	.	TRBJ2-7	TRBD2	TGTGCCAGCAGCTTGAGGTCTAGCGGGGGGGCGGGCGAGCAGTACTTC	CASSLRSSGGAGEQYF
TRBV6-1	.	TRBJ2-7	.	TGTGCCAGCAGTCCTTCCGGGACACTATACTACGAGCAGTACTTC	CASSPSGTLYYEQYF
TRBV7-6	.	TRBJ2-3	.	TGTGCCAGCAGCTTAAGCGGAAGCACAGATACGCAGTATTTT	CASSLSGSTDTQYF
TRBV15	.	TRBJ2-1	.	TGTGCCACCAGCAGAGACCCCTATAGGTTCGGGAAGGACAATGAGCAGTTCTTC	CATSRDPYRFGKDNEQFF
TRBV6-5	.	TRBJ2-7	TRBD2	TGTGCCAGCAGTGCGGGACTAGCGGGAGGGCAGTACTTC	CASSAGLAGGQYF
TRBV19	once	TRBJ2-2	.	TGTGCCAGTACGCCAGGGGGGTCCGGGGAGCTGTTTTTT	CASTPGGSGELFF
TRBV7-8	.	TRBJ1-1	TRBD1	TGTGCCAGCAGCCGTTCCGGGACAGGGGCATTGACTGAAGCTTTCTTT	CASSRSGTGALTEAFF
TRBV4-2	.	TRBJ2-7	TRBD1	TGTGCCAGCAGCCTTACCGGGACAGGGTCCTACGAGCAGTACTTC	CASSLTGTGSYEQYF
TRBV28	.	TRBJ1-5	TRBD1	TGTGCCAGCAGCCTACGACAGGGAGGAAGTCAGCCCCAGCATTTT	CASSLRQGGSQPQHF
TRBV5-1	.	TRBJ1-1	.	TGCGCCAGCAGAAAGACAGAGAACACTGAAGCTTTCTTT	CASRKTENTEAFF
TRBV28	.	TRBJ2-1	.	TGTGCCAGCAGACATCACCGGGAAGTATACAATGAGCAGTTCTTC	CASRHHREVYNEQFF
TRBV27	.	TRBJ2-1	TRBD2	TGTGCCAGCAGTTCTAGCGGGAGGGGATCTGAGCAGTTCTTC	CASSSSGRGSEQFF
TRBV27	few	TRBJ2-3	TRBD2	TGTGCCAGCAGTTTGGCTCGGTGGCGGGGGGGCCCTTTCACAGATACGCAGTATTTT	CASSLARWRGGPFTDTQYF
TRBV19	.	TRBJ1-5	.	TGTGCCAGTAGTATCCCTCCTCGGGGGGACGGGAATCAGCCCCAGCATTTT	CASSIPPRGDGNQPQHF
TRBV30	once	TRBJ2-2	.	TGTGCCTGGAGTGTACTACCCACCGGGGAGCTGTTTTTT	CAWSVLPTGELFF
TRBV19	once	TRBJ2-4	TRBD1	TGTGCCAGTAGTAATCCGGGACAGGGGCTGAACATTCAGTACTTC	CASSNPGQGLNIQYF
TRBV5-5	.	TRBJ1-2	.	TGTGCCAGCAGCCTCCTAGGGTATCAGGGCTATGGCTACACCTTC	CASSLLGYQGYGYTF
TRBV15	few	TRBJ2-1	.	TGTGCCACCAGCAGGGAGGTATCCTACAATGAGCAGTTCTTC	CATSREVSYNEQFF
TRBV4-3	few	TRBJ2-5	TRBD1	TGCGCCAGCAGCCAGACAGGGGAAGGGACCCAGTACTTC	CASSQTGEGTQYF
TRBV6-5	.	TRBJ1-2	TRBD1	TGTGCCAGCAGTTACGGCGCAGGGGGATGGTTGGGCTACACCTTC	CASSYGAGGWLGYTF
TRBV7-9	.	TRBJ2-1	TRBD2	TGTGCCAGCAGCCCCGGGACTAATACGAATGAGCAGTTCTTC	CASSPGTNTNEQFF
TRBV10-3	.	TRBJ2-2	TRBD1	TGTGCCATCAGTGAGAACAGGGGAGCCACCGGGGAGCTGTTTTTT	CAISENRGATGELFF
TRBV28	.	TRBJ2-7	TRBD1	TGTGCCAGCAGCTCTGCCGGGACAGGGTACGAGCAGTACTTC	CASSSAGTGYEQYF
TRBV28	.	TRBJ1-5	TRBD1	TGTGCCAGCATTAAATCGAGGACAGGGGTCAATCAGCCCCAGCATTTT	CASIKSRTGVNQPQHF
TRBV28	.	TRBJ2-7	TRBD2	TGTGCCAGTGAACGAACTAGCGGGAGCTCCTACGAGCAGTACTTC	CASERTSGSSYEQYF
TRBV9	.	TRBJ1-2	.	TGTGCCAGCAGCGTAGGCCAGGGCTATGGCTACACCTTC	CASSVGQGYGYTF
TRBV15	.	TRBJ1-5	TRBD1	TGTGCCACCAGCAGAGATAATGGGGTTCGGACAGGGGGCCTGAATCAGCCCCAGCATTTT	CATSRDNGVRTGGLNQPQHF
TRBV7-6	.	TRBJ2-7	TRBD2	TGTGCCAGCAGCCAGTGGGGGGGTAGCTCCTACGAGCAGTACTTC	CASSQWGGSSYEQYF
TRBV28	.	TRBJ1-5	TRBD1	TGTGCCAGCAGTCCCAGGGGACAGGGAAAGTATCAGCCCCAGCATTTT	CASSPRGQGKYQPQHF
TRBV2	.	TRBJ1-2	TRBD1	TGTGCCAGCAGGGACAGGGCTCCTGGCTACACCTTC	CASRDRAPGYTF
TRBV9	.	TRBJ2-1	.	TGTGCCAGCAGCGTAGATCCCTCTAATTATGAGCAGTTCTTC	CASSVDPSNYEQFF
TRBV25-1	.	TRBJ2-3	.	TGTGCCAGTACAGGGACGGGCACAGATACGCAGTATTTT	CASTGTGTDTQYF
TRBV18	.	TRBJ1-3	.	TGTGCCAGCAACCACGGGATTGTTGGAAACACCATATATTTT	CASNHGIVGNTIYF
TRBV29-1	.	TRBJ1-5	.	TGCAGCGTTGAAGACAGGGATGGCAATCAGCCCCAGCATTTT	CSVEDRDGNQPQHF
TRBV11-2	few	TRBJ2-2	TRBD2	TGTGCCAGCAGCTTAGTGTCGGGGGGGCCGCCCGGGGAGCTGTTTTTT	CASSLVSGGPPGELFF
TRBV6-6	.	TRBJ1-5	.	TGTGCCAGCAGTTCTACCGTCCATCAGCCCCAGCATTTT	CASSSTVHQPQHF